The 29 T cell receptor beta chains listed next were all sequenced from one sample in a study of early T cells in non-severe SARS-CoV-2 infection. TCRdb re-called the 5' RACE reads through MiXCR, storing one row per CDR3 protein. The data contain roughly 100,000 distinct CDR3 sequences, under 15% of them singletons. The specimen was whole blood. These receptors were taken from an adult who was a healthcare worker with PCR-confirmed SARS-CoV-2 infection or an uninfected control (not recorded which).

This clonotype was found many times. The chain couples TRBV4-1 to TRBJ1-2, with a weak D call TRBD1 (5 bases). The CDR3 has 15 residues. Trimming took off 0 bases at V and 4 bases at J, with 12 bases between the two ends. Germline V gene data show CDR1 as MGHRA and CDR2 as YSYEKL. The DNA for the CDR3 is TGCGCCAGCAGCCAAGACGTAAGGGACTCCTATGGCTACACCTTC. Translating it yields CASSQDVRDSYGYTF.

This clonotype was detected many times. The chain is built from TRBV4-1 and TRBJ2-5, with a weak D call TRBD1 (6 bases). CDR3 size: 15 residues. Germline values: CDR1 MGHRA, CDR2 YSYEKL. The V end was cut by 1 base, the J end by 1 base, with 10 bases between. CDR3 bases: TGCGCCAGCAGCCAAGTGGGGGCTATCCAAGAGACCCAGTACTTC. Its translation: CASSQVGAIQETQYF.

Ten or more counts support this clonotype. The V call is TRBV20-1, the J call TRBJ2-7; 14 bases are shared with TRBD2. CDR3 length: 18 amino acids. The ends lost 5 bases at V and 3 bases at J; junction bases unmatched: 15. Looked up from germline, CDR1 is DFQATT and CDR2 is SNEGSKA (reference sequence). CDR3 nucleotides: TGCAGTGCTCGAAAGGGACTAGCGGGAGCCCCGTTTAACTACGAGCAGTACTTC. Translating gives CSARKGLAGAPFNYEQYF.

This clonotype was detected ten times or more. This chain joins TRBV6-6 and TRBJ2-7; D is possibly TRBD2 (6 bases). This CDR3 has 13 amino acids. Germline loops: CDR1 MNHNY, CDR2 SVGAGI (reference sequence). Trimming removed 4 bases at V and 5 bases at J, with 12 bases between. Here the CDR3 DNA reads TGTGCCAGCAGTTGGGGCGGGACCGACGAGCAGTACTTC. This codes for CASSWGGTDEQYF.

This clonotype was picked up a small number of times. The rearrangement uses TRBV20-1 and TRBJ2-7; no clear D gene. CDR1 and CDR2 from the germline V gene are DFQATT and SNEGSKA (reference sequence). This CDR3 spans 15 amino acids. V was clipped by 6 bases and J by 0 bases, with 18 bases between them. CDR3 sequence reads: CSARGPTESSYEQYF. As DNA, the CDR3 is TGCAGTGCACGTGGACCAACCGAGAGCTCCTACGAGCAGTACTTC.

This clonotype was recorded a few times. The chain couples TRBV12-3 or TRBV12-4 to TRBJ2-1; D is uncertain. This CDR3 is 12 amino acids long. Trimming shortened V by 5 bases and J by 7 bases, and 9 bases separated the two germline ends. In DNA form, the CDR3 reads TGTGCCAGCAGTCTAACTATGAATGAGCAGTTCTTC. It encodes CASSLTMNEQFF.

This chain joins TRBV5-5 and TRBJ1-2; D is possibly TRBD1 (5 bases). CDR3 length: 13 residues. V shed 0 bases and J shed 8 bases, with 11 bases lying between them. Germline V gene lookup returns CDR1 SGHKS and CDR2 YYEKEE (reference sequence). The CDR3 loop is CASSLGQLEGYTF. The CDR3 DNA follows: TGTGCCAGCAGCTTGGGACAGCTTGAGGGCTACACCTTC.

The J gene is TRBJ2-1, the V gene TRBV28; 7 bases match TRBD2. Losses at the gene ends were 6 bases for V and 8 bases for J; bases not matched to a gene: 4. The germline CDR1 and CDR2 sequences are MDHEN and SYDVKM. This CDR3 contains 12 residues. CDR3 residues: CASSQGLDEQFF. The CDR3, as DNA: TGTGCCAGCAGCCAAGGACTAGATGAGCAGTTCTTC.

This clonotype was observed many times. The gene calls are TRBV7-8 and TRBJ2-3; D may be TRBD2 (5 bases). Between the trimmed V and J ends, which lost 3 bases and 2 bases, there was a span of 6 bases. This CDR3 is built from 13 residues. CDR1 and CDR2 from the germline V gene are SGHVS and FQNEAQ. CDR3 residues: CASSFGVTDTQYF. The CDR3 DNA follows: TGTGCCAGCAGCTTCGGGGTCACAGATACGCAGTATTTT.

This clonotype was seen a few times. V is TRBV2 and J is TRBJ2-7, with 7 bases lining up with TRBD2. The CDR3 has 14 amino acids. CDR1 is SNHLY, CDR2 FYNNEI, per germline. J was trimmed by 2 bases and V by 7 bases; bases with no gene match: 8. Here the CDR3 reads CASKPGAGTYEQYF. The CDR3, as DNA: TGTGCCAGCAAGCCGGGAGCGGGGACCTACGAGCAGTACTTC.

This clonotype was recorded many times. The DNA of the CDR3 is TGTGCCAGTACACTGAGCGGCACCGGGGAGCTGTTTTTT. It yields the protein CASTLSGTGELFF. V is TRBV19 and J is TRBJ2-2, with D possibly TRBD2 on 5 matching bases. V was cut by 7 bases and J by 4 bases, with 10 bases left in between. The CDR3 covers 13 residues. Germline lookup yields CDR1 LNHDA and CDR2 SQIVND (reference sequence).

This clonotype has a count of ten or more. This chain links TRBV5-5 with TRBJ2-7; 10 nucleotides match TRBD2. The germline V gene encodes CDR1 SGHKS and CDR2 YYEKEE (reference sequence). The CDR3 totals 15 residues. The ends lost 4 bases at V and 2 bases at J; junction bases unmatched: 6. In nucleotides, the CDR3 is TGTGCCAGCAGCCACGGACTAGCGGACGCCTACGAGCAGTACTTC. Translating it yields CASSHGLADAYEQYF.

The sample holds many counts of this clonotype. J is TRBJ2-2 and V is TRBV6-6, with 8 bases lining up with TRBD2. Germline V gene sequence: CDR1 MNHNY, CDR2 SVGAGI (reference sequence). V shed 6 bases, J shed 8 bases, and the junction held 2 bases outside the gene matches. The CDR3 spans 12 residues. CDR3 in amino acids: CASRLAGGELFF. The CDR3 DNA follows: TGTGCCAGCAGATTAGCGGGAGGGGAGCTGTTTTTT.

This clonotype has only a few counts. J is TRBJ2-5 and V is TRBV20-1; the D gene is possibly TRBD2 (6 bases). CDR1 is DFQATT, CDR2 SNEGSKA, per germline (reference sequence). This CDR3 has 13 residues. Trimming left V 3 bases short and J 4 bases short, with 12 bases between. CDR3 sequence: CSASGTSGETQYF. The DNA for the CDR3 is TGCAGTGCTAGCGGGACTTCAGGAGAGACCCAGTACTTC.

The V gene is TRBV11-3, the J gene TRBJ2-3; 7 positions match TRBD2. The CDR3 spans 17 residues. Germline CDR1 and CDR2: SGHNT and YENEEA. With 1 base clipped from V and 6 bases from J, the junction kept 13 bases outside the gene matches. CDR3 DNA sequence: TGTGCCAGCAGCTTAGGCGCTAGCGGTCCTGTCGGGGATACGCAGTATTTT. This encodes CASSLGASGPVGDTQYF.

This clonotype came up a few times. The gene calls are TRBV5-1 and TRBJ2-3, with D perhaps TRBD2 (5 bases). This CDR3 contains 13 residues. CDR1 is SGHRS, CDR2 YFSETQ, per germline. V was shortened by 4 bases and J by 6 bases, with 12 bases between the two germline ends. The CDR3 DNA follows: TGCGCCAGCAGCAGCGGACTTTCCGATACGCAGTATTTT. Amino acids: CASSSGLSDTQYF.

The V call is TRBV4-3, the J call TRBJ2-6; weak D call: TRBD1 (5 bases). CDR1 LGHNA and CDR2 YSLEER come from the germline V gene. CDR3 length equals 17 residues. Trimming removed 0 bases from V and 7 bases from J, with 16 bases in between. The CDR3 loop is CASSQDPETAFANVLTF. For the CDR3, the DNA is TGCGCCAGCAGCCAAGATCCAGAGACAGCCTTTGCCAACGTCCTGACTTTC.

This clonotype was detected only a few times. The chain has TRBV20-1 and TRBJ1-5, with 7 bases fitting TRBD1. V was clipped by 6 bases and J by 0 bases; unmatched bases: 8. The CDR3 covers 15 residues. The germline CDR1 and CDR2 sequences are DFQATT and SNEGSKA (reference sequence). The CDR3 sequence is CSAPQGFVSNQPQHF. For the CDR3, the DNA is TGCAGTGCCCCACAGGGGTTCGTTAGCAATCAGCCCCAGCATTTT.

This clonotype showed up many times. CDR3 sequence (DNA): TGTGCCAGCAGCTTGGTTAACTACGAGCAGTACTTC. This gives the protein CASSLVNYEQYF. The chain links TRBV5-5 to TRBJ2-7; no clear D. Germline V lookup: CDR1 SGHKS, CDR2 YYEKEE (reference sequence). The CDR3 is 12 amino acids. The germline V and J ends were trimmed by 0 bases and 3 bases, with 4 bases remaining between them.

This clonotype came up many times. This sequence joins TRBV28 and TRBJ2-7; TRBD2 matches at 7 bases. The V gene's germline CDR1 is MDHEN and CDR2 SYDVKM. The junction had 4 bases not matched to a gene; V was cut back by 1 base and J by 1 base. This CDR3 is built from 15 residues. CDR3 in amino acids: CASSLSPGLSYEQYF. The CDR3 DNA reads TGTGCCAGCAGTTTATCTCCGGGACTATCCTACGAGCAGTACTTC.

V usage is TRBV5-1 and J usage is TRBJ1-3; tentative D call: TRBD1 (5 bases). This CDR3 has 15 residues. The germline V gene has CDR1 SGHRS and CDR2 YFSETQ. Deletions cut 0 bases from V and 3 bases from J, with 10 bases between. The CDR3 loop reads CASSLAGHFGNTIYF. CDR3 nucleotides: TGCGCCAGCAGCTTGGCAGGGCATTTTGGAAACACCATATATTTT.

The DNA for the CDR3 is TGTGCCAGCACCCTCGTAGGAGCCACAGATACGCAGTATTTT. Translating it yields CASTLVGATDTQYF. V gene TRBV12-3 or TRBV12-4 combines with J gene TRBJ2-3; D not resolved. This CDR3 is 14 amino acids long. V lost 7 bases and J 2 bases, leaving 13 bases between the germline ends.

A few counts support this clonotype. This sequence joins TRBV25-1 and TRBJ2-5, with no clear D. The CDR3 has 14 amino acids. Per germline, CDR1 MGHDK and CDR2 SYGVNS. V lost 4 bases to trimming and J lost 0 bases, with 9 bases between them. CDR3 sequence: CASSARSYQETQYF. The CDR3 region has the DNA TGTGCCAGCAGTGCACGGTCGTACCAAGAGACCCAGTACTTC.

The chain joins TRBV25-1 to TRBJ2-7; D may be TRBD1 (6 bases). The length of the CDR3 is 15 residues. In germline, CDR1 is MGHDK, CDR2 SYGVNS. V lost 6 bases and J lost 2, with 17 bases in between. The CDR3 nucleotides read TGTGCCAGCAGCCACCGGACAGTCTGGCCCTACGAGCAGTACTTC. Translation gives CASSHRTVWPYEQYF.

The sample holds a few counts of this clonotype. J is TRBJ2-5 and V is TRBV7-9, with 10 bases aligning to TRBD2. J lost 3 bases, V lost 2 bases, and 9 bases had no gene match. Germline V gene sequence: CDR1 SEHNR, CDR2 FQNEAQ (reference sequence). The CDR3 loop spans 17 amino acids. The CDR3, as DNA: TGTGCCAGCAGCTTACCGTCTAGCGGGAGCATGGAAGAGACCCAGTACTTC. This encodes CASSLPSSGSMEETQYF.

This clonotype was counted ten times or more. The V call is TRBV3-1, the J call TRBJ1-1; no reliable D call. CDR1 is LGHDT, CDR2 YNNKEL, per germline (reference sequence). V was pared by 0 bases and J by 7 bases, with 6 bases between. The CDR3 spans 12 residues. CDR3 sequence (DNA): TGTGCCAGCAGCCAAGAACGCAGTGAAGCTTTCTTT. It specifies CASSQERSEAFF.

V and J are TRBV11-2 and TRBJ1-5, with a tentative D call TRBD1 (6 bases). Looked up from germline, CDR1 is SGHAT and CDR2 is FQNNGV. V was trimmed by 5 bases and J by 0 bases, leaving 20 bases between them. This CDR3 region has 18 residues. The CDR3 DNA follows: TGTGCCAGCAGCGCCATGGCACAGGGAGCGTCTAGCAATCAGCCCCAGCATTTT. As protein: CASSAMAQGASSNQPQHF.

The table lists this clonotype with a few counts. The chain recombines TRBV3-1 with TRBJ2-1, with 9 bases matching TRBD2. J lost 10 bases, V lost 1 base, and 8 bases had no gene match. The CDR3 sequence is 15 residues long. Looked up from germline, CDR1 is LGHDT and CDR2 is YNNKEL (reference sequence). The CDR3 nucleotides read TGTGCCAGCAGCCAAGGCGCCGCGGGAGGGGGCGAGCAGTTCTTC. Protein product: CASSQGAAGGGEQFF.

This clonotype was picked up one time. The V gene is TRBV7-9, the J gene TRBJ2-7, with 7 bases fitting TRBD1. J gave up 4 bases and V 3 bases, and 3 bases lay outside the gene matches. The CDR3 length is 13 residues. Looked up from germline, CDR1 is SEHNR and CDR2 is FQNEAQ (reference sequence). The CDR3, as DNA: TGTGCCAGCAGCTTGGGGACAGAGTACGAGCAGTACTTC. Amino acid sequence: CASSLGTEYEQYF.